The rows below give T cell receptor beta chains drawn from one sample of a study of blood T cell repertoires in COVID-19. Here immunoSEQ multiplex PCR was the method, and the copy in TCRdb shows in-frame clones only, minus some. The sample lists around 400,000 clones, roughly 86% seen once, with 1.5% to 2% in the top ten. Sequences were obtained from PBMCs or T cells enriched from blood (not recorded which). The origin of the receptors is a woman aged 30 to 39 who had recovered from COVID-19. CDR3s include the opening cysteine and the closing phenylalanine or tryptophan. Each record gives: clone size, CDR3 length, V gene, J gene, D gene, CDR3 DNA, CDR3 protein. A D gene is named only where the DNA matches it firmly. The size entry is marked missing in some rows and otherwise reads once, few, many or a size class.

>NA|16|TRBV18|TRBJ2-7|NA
TGTGCCAGCTCGTTAAAAGGGGCGCCGAGCTCCTACGAGCAGTACTTC
CASSLKGAPSSYEQYF
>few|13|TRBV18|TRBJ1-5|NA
TGTGCCAGCTCACCAGGGGGGGGGCAGCCCCAGCATTTT
CASSPGGGQPQHF
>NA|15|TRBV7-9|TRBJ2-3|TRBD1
TGTGCCAGCAGCGCCCGGACAGGATACACAGATACGCAGTATTTT
CASSARTGYTDTQYF
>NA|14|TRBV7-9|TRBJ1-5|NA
TGTGCCAGCAGCGACCAGGGGTTCGGTCAGCCCCAGCATTTT
CASSDQGFGQPQHF
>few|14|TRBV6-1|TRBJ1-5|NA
TGTGCCAGCAGTGACCCGGGAGGGTTTCAGCCCCAGCATTTT
CASSDPGGFQPQHF
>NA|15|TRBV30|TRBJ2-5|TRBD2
TGTGCCTGGAGTGTAGGCGGGGGGGCACAAGAGACCCAGTACTTC
CAWSVGGGAQETQYF
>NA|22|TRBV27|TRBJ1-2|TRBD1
TGTGCCAGCAGCCCCCGTGGGGGACAGGGGGCGCCCCGTTTAGGAACCTTCTATGGCTACACCTTC
CASSPRGGQGAPRLGTFYGYTF
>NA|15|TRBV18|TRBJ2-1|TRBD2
TGTGCCAGCTCACCGCTAGCGGGGGATAACAATGAGCAGTTCTTC
CASSPLAGDNNEQFF
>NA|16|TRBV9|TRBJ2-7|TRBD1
TGTGCCAGCAGCGTCCAGGGGGGACAGGGAAAGAACGAGCAGTACTTC
CASSVQGGQGKNEQYF
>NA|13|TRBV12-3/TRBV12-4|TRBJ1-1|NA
TGTGCCAGCATCGACAGGCCGAACACTGAAGCTTTCTTT
CASIDRPNTEAFF
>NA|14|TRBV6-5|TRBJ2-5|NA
TGTGCCAGCAGTTACTCGAGAGGGAAAGAGACCCAGTACTTC
CASSYSRGKETQYF
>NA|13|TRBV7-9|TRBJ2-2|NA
TGTGCCAGCAGATTCTCTAACACCGGGGAGCTGTTTTTT
CASRFSNTGELFF
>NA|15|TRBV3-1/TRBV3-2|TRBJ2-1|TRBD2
TGTGCCAGCCCCTCGGCGGGCGGGGGGGCGTATGAGCAGTTCTTC
CASPSAGGGAYEQFF
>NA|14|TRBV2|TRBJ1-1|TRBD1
TGTGCCAGCTGGGACGGGACAGCAAACACTGAAGCTTTCTTT
CASWDGTANTEAFF
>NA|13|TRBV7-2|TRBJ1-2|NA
TGTGCCAGCAGCCAGGAGGCGGGGGCTGGCTACACCTTC
CASSQEAGAGYTF
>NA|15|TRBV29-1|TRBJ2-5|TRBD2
TGCAGCGTGTACGGACTAGCGGATTACCAAGAGACCCAGTACTTC
CSVYGLADYQETQYF
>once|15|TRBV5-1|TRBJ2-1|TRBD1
TGCGCCAGCAGCTTTGAGGGACAGGGAGACAATGAGCAGTTCTTC
CASSFEGQGDNEQFF
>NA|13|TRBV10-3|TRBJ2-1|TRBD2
TGTGCCATCAGACTAGCGGGGCCCAATGAGCAGTTCTTC
CAIRLAGPNEQFF
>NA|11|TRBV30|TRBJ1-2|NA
TGTGCCTGGAGCCATTTGTCTGGCTACACCTTC
CAWSHLSGYTF
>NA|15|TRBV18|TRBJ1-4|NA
TGTGCCAGCTCCGTACGCAGGGGTACTAATGAAAAACTGTTTTTT
CASSVRRGTNEKLFF
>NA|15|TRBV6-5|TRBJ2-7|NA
TGTGCCAGCAGTCGACAGCTCCCCCCCTCCTACGAGCAGTACTTC
CASSRQLPPSYEQYF
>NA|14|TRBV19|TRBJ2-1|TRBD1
TGTGCCAGCAAGCCGGACAGGGGGCGAGAAGAGCAGTTCTTC
CASKPDRGREEQFF
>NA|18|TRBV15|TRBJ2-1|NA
TGTGCCACCAGCAGAGATTATGCAGGGGATAGCTCCTACAATGAGCAGTTCTTC
CATSRDYAGDSSYNEQFF
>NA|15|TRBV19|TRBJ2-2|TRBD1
TGTGCCAGTAGTAGACGACAGGGGGACACCGGGGAGCTGTTTTTT
CASSRRQGDTGELFF
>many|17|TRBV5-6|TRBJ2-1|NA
TGTGCCAGCAGCCCAACCGCGACCAGCGGGTTCACCAATGAGCAGTTCTTC
CASSPTATSGFTNEQFF
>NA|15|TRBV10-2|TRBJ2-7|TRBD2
TGCGCCAGCAGTGAGTGGGGGGGGTTCTACTACGAGCAGTACTTC
CASSEWGGFYYEQYF
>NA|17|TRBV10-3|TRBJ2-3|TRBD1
TGTGCCATCAGTGAGTCGACGGGGACAGGGGGGGTGAATACGCAGTATTTT
CAISESTGTGGVNTQYF
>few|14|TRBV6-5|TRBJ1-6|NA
TGTGCCAGCAATCTCGGGGGTAGGAATTCACCCCTCCACTTT
CASNLGGRNSPLHF
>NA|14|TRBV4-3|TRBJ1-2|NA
TGCGCCAGCAGCCAAGATCGGAGGGTCTATGGCTACACCTTC
CASSQDRRVYGYTF
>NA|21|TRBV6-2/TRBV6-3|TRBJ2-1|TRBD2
TGTGCCAGCAGTCGTATCCCGGGACTAGCGGGGGGGCAGCATGCGCGGGGTGAGCAGTTCTTC
CASSRIPGLAGGQHARGEQFF
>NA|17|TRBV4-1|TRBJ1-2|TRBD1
TGCGCCAGCAGCCAGCCGCGGGGACAGACCAAAATCTATGGCTACACCTTC
CASSQPRGQTKIYGYTF
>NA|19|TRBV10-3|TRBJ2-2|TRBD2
TGTGCCATCAGATCTACTAGCGGGAGATTTTCCAGGGTCACCGGGGAGCTGTTTTTT
CAIRSTSGRFSRVTGELFF
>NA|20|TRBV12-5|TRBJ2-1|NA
TGTGCTAGTGGTTTGCCCCGACTAGTTCCCGCGGCGGACTCCTACAATGAGCAGTTCTTC
CASGLPRLVPAADSYNEQFF
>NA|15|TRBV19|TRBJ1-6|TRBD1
TGTGCCAGTAGTGAAGACAGGGCCCATAATTCACCCCTCCACTTT
CASSEDRAHNSPLHF
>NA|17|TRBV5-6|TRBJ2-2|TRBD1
TGTGCCAGCAGCTTGAATGTCGGCAGGGGGTTCACCGGGGAGCTGTTTTTT
CASSLNVGRGFTGELFF
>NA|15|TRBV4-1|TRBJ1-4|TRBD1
TGCGCCAGCAGCCAAGGACAGGGTCAGGACGAAAAACTGTTTTTT
CASSQGQGQDEKLFF
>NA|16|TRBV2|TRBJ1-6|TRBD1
TGTGCCAGCAGTGATGGGACAGGGGGCTATAATTCACCCCTCCACTTT
CASSDGTGGYNSPLHF